Below, 21 T cell receptor beta chains from the same sample are listed, as sequenced in a study of blood T cell repertoires in COVID-19. Clones were read by immunoSEQ multiplex PCR, and TCRdb kept only the in-frame ones, dropping some. The repertoire consists of about 240,000 clones, with roughly 89% occurring once and the leading ten covering about 9.3%. The sample was PBMCs or T cells enriched from blood (not recorded which). The source is a man aged 35 to 55 who had recovered from COVID-19.

The chain has TRBV18 and TRBJ1-2; 9 bases map to TRBD1. Trimming took 2 bases from V and 7 from J; bases not matched to a gene: 8. This CDR3 has 15 amino acids. CDR1 is KGHSH, CDR2 LQKENI, per germline. CDR3 residues: CASSPSGTGTVGYTF. DNA for the CDR3: TGTGCCAGCTCACCATCCGGGACAGGGACAGTTGGCTACACCTTC. Drawing the rest from reference TRBV18 and TRBJ1-2, the complete variable domain is NAGVMQNPRHLVRRRGQEARLRCSPMKGHSHVYWYRQLPEEGLKFMVYLQKENIIDESGMPKERFSAEFPKEGPSILRIQQVVRGDSAAYFCASSPSGTGTVGYTFGSGTRLTVV.

The V call is TRBV7-3, the J call TRBJ2-1; no firm D call. The CDR3 loop spans 15 amino acids. Germline V gene data show CDR1 as SGHTA and CDR2 as FQGTGA. Trimming shortened V by 6 bases and J by 6 bases, and 18 bases separated the two germline ends. CDR3 coding DNA: TGTGCCAGCAGACGTGGTACGAGCCTGAGCAATGAGCAGTTCTTC. Translating it yields CASRRGTSLSNEQFF.

CDR3 in amino acids: CASRGDRGLLRDTQYF. The CDR3 DNA is TGTGCCAGCAGGGGGGACAGGGGCCTTCTGAGAGATACGCAGTATTTT. The V call is TRBV2, the J call TRBJ2-3; TRBD1 matches at 10 bases. Germline loops: CDR1 SNHLY, CDR2 FYNNEI. The CDR3 runs to 16 residues. J gave up 5 bases and V 6 bases, and 11 bases lay outside the gene matches.

The CDR3 DNA sequence: TGTGCCAGCAGTTCCGGACAGGGGAAATACACTGAAGCTTTCTTT. Translated, it gives CASSSGQGKYTEAFF. This chain connects TRBV27 to TRBJ1-1; TRBD1 agrees at 9 bases. The J segment lost 3 bases and the V segment lost 4 bases, leaving 6 bases of the junction unmatched. The CDR3 runs to 15 residues. Germline CDR1 and CDR2: MNHEY and SMNVEV (reference sequence).

CDR3 sequence reads: CASSSIQQDNEQFF. The CDR3, as DNA: TGTGCCAGCAGCTCGATACAACAGGACAATGAGCAGTTCTTC. The V and J genes are TRBV5-6 and TRBJ2-1; perhaps TRBD1 as D (5 bases). Trimming shortened V by 3 bases and J by 5 bases, and 12 bases separated the two germline ends. In germline, CDR1 is SGHDT, CDR2 YYEEEE. The length of the CDR3 is 14 residues.

This chain joins TRBV7-9 and TRBJ1-6, with 8 bases fitting TRBD1. CDR3 length equals 19 residues. Unmatched junction bases numbered 13, after V lost 2 bases and J lost 4 bases. Germline values: CDR1 SEHNR, CDR2 FQNEAQ (reference sequence). The DNA for the CDR3 is TGTGCCAGCAGCTTACCGGGACAGGCGAATGAGTATTATAATTCACCCCTCCACTTT. Residues: CASSLPGQANEYYNSPLHF.

The V and J genes are TRBV19 and TRBJ2-7; D unresolved. Looked up from germline, CDR1 is LNHDA and CDR2 is SQIVND (reference sequence). The CDR3 is 13 amino acids. Trimming shortened V by 3 bases and J by 2 bases, and 8 bases separated the two germline ends. The CDR3 DNA sequence: TGTGCCAGTAGTATTGACACGACCTACGAGCAGTACTTC. It codes for CASSIDTTYEQYF.

This clone was counted once. The chain joins TRBV28 to TRBJ1-4; D might be TRBD1 (5 bases). CDR1 is MDHEN, CDR2 SYDVKM, per germline. CDR3 size: 16 residues. V lost 2 bases to trimming and J lost 0 bases, with 10 bases between them. The CDR3 loop reads CASSLAGLSTNEKLFF. The DNA for the CDR3 is TGTGCCAGCAGTTTAGCGGGGCTTTCAACTAATGAAAAACTGTTTTTT.

The rearrangement joins TRBV5-1 to TRBJ2-4, with 7 bases lining up with TRBD1. Germline V lookup: CDR1 SGHRS, CDR2 YFSETQ. J lost 5 bases, V lost 0 bases, and 14 bases had no gene match. CDR3 size: 18 residues. The CDR3 coding sequence is TGCGCCAGCAGCTTGGTAGGGACAGCAAGGGGGATCCAAAACATTCAGTACTTC. Translated, it gives CASSLVGTARGIQNIQYF.

V and J are TRBV11-2 and TRBJ2-7; D call uncertain. V was cut by 6 bases and J by 3 bases, with 18 bases left in between. The CDR3 totals 15 residues. CDR1 is SGHAT, CDR2 FQNNGV, per germline. DNA of the CDR3: TGTGCCAGCAGGCCCGACGATAACAGTGGCTACGAGCAGTACTTC. It encodes CASRPDDNSGYEQYF.

This chain uses TRBV6-1 with TRBJ1-6; maybe TRBD1 (5 bases). CDR1 MNHNS and CDR2 SASEGT come from the germline V gene. CDR3 length equals 14 residues. Trimming removed 2 bases from V and 13 bases from J, with 15 bases in between. The DNA for the CDR3 is TGTGCCAGCAGTGAACCCCAGGACCAGGGTCCCCTCCACTTT. Protein product: CASSEPQDQGPLHF.

This rearrangement joins TRBV6-5 to TRBJ2-1; maybe TRBD2 (5 bases). Trimming took 5 bases from V and 5 from J, leaving 10 bases between them. There are 13 residues in the CDR3. Germline V gene sequence: CDR1 MNHEY, CDR2 SVGAGI. The CDR3 nucleotides read TGTGCCAGCAGTCACCGGGGAGACAATGAGCAGTTCTTC. Translation gives CASSHRGDNEQFF.

V gene TRBV19 combines with J gene TRBJ2-7, with 7 bases identical to TRBD2. Germline CDR1 reads LNHDA; CDR2 reads SQIVND (reference sequence). CDR3 length: 11 residues. The V segment lost 6 bases and the J segment 5 bases; nucleotides outside the gene matches: 1. The CDR3 reads CASSGRNEQYF. For the CDR3, the DNA is TGTGCCAGTAGCGGGAGGAACGAGCAGTACTTC.

V usage is TRBV2 and J usage is TRBJ1-4, with TRBD1 matching over 7 bases. The germline V gene has CDR1 SNHLY and CDR2 FYNNEI. This CDR3 spans 13 amino acids. V lost 5 bases, J lost 5 bases, and 2 bases stayed unmatched. In DNA form, the CDR3 reads TGTGCCAGCAGTCCGACAGGGAATGAAAAACTGTTTTTT. Translated: CASSPTGNEKLFF.

The gene calls are TRBV12-3 or TRBV12-4 and TRBJ1-1, with TRBD1 matching over 8 bases. V lost 6 bases to trimming and J lost 8 bases; unmatched junction nucleotides: 5. The length of the CDR3 is 12 residues. The CDR3 DNA is TGTGCCAGCAGCCCCGGACAGGGAGAAGCTTTCTTT. Amino acids: CASSPGQGEAFF.

J is TRBJ2-6 and V is TRBV25-1; D gene uncertain. Deletions cut 5 bases from V and 0 bases from J, with 8 bases between. The CDR3 consists of 15 residues. Germline V CDR1 and CDR2: MGHDK, SYGVNS. The CDR3 coding sequence is TGTGCCAGCAGTCGTCTGTCCTCTGGGGCCAACGTCCTGACTTTC. Encoded protein: CASSRLSSGANVLTF.

The J gene is TRBJ1-2, the V gene TRBV11-2; D unresolved. This CDR3 comprises 15 residues. The germline V gene encodes CDR1 SGHAT and CDR2 FQNNGV. The V and J ends lost 5 bases and 5 bases respectively, with 18 bases between them. CDR3 nucleotides: TGTGCCAGCAGCACCCTTGTGAGACAAGATTATGGCTACACCTTC. Translation gives CASSTLVRQDYGYTF.

In this sample, this clone turned up once. The chain has TRBV18 and TRBJ2-3; TRBD2 agrees at 15 bases. The germline gives CDR1 KGHSH, CDR2 LQKENI. V was pared by 3 bases and J by 9 bases, with 4 bases of the junction left unmatched. This CDR3 is 15 amino acids long. CDR3 in amino acids: CASSPGLAGGITQYF. DNA of the CDR3: TGTGCCAGCTCACCGGGACTAGCGGGAGGCATCACGCAGTATTTT.

This chain joins TRBV7-8 and TRBJ2-3, with TRBD2 matching 12 bases. CDR3 length equals 16 residues. After removal of 4 bases from V and 6 bases from J, the junction contained 8 bases not matched to a gene. The germline V gene has CDR1 SGHVS and CDR2 FQNEAQ. This CDR3 is CASSSASGGAGDTQYF. CDR3 bases: TGTGCCAGCAGCTCCGCTAGCGGGGGGGCCGGGGATACGCAGTATTTT.

The chain employs TRBV27 and TRBJ2-7, with 8 bases aligning to TRBD2. CDR3 length equals 15 residues. The germline V gene encodes CDR1 MNHEY and CDR2 SMNVEV (reference sequence). Unmatched junction bases numbered 11, after V lost 8 bases and J lost 2 bases. The DNA of the CDR3 is TGTGCCAGCGGGGAGGAATCAGCGGGAGCCTACGAGCAGTACTTC. It is translated as CASGEESAGAYEQYF.

The chain is built from TRBV4-1 and TRBJ1-1, with D possibly TRBD1 on 6 matching bases. Germline CDR1 is MGHRA and CDR2 is YSYEKL. The CDR3 extends over 16 amino acids. V was cut by 4 bases and J by 0 bases, with 15 bases left in between. The CDR3 region is CASSPYRDRMNTEAFF. The CDR3 nucleotides are TGCGCCAGCAGCCCTTACAGGGATCGGATGAACACTGAAGCTTTCTTT.